Listed below are T cell receptor beta chains from one sample, sequenced in a study of early stage breast cancer tumors. TCRdb's copy holds only in-frame clones and misses some; the assay was immunoSEQ multiplex PCR. Of tens of thousands of clones listed, about 83% are singletons. The sequencing sample was made of blood. These receptors came from a person in their twenties or thirties with breast cancer. Each CDR3 is given with its conserved first and last residue. Fields, in order: CDR3 protein, CDR3 DNA, J gene, D gene, clone size, V gene. D genes are given only for firm matches. Where a row states a size, it is once, few, many or the class of an expanded clone; other rows omit it.

CDR3aa: CASSQGTGRLYEQYF; CDR3nt: TGTGCCAGCAGCCAAGGGACAGGGAGATTGTACGAGCAGTACTTC; j_gene: TRBJ2-7; d_gene: TRBD1; abundance: NA; v_gene: TRBV14
CDR3aa: CASRYSSGSYNEQFF; CDR3nt: TGTGCCAGCCGATACTCTAGCGGGAGCTACAATGAGCAGTTCTTC; j_gene: TRBJ2-1; d_gene: TRBD2; abundance: NA; v_gene: TRBV27
CDR3aa: CATSRDLTDPYEQYF; CDR3nt: TGTGCCACCAGCAGAGATCTGACAGACCCCTACGAGCAGTACTTC; j_gene: TRBJ2-7; d_gene: NA; abundance: NA; v_gene: TRBV15
CDR3aa: CASSLFGTAYQAFF; CDR3nt: TGTGCCAGCAGTCTATTCGGGACAGCCTATCAAGCTTTCTTT; j_gene: TRBJ1-1; d_gene: TRBD1; abundance: few; v_gene: TRBV5-4
CDR3aa: CAWDGSTEAFF; CDR3nt: TGTGCCTGGGATGGGAGTACTGAAGCTTTCTTT; j_gene: TRBJ1-1; d_gene: NA; abundance: few; v_gene: TRBV30
CDR3aa: CASSQEGAPSGIGKTQYF; CDR3nt: TGCGCCAGCAGCCAAGAGGGAGCCCCTAGCGGGATTGGAAAGACCCAGTACTTC; j_gene: TRBJ2-5; d_gene: TRBD2; abundance: NA; v_gene: TRBV4-1
CDR3aa: CAWNPGQEDEQYF; CDR3nt: TGTGCCTGGAACCCGGGACAGGAGGACGAGCAGTACTTC; j_gene: TRBJ2-7; d_gene: TRBD1; abundance: NA; v_gene: TRBV30
CDR3aa: CASSLTGASYTF; CDR3nt: TGTGCCAGCAGTTTAACAGGGGCGAGCTACACCTTC; j_gene: TRBJ1-2; d_gene: TRBD1; abundance: NA; v_gene: TRBV27
CDR3aa: CASTPRLAGLTGELFF; CDR3nt: TGTGCCAGTACCCCCCGGCTAGCGGGACTCACCGGGGAGCTGTTTTTT; j_gene: TRBJ2-2; d_gene: TRBD2; abundance: NA; v_gene: TRBV19
CDR3aa: CASSQAGQGDSQPQHF; CDR3nt: TGCGCCAGCAGCCAAGCAGGACAGGGCGATAGTCAGCCCCAGCATTTT; j_gene: TRBJ1-5; d_gene: TRBD1; abundance: NA; v_gene: TRBV4-1
CDR3aa: CASSWAGGPSSYEQYF; CDR3nt: TGTGCCAGCAGCTGGGCGGGGGGGCCTAGCTCCTACGAGCAGTACTTC; j_gene: TRBJ2-7; d_gene: TRBD2; abundance: NA; v_gene: TRBV7-2
CDR3aa: CASSLAEREGSVTQYF; CDR3nt: TGTGCCAGCAGCTTAGCTGAGCGGGAGGGCTCGGTGACCCAGTACTTC; j_gene: TRBJ2-5; d_gene: TRBD2; abundance: NA; v_gene: TRBV7-7
CDR3aa: CASSPGVGLAGYNEQFF; CDR3nt: TGTGCCAGCAGCCCAGGTGTAGGACTAGCTGGATACAATGAGCAGTTCTTC; j_gene: TRBJ2-1; d_gene: TRBD2; abundance: once; v_gene: TRBV11-3
CDR3aa: CASSPGRSQETQYF; CDR3nt: TGTGCCAGCTCACCGGGGCGCAGCCAAGAGACCCAGTACTTC; j_gene: TRBJ2-5; d_gene: NA; abundance: once; v_gene: TRBV18
CDR3aa: CASSEGLEGNEQFF; CDR3nt: TGTGCCAGCAGCGAAGGACTAGAGGGGAATGAGCAGTTCTTC; j_gene: TRBJ2-1; d_gene: TRBD2; abundance: once; v_gene: TRBV11-3
CDR3aa: CSVEERLGQPQHF; CDR3nt: TGCAGCGTTGAAGAAAGGTTGGGACAGCCCCAGCATTTT; j_gene: TRBJ1-5; d_gene: NA; abundance: NA; v_gene: TRBV29-1
CDR3aa: CASSTYGSEETQYF; CDR3nt: TGTGCCAGCAGCACCTACGGCAGCGAAGAGACCCAGTACTTC; j_gene: TRBJ2-5; d_gene: NA; abundance: NA; v_gene: TRBV7-2
CDR3aa: CASSMDRDTEAFF; CDR3nt: TGTGCCAGCAGTATGGACAGGGACACTGAAGCTTTCTTT; j_gene: TRBJ1-1; d_gene: TRBD1; abundance: once; v_gene: TRBV6-5
CDR3aa: CAWKEGYGELFF; CDR3nt: TGTGCCTGGAAAGAGGGGTACGGGGAGCTGTTTTTT; j_gene: TRBJ2-2; d_gene: NA; abundance: NA; v_gene: TRBV30
CDR3aa: CASSLVPSGGIMNTEAFF; CDR3nt: TGCGCCAGCAGCTTGGTACCCTCAGGGGGTATCATGAACACTGAAGCTTTCTTT; j_gene: TRBJ1-1; d_gene: TRBD1; abundance: NA; v_gene: TRBV5-1
CDR3aa: CASSPTDDTQYF; CDR3nt: TGTGCCAGCAGTCCTACTGATGATACGCAGTATTTT; j_gene: TRBJ2-3; d_gene: NA; abundance: NA; v_gene: TRBV2
CDR3aa: CASSYGTGGADTQYF; CDR3nt: TGTGCCAGCAGTTACGGGACAGGGGGCGCAGATACGCAGTATTTT; j_gene: TRBJ2-3; d_gene: TRBD1; abundance: few; v_gene: TRBV6-5
CDR3aa: CASRDRGMNTEAFF; CDR3nt: TGTGCCAGCAGGGACAGAGGAATGAACACTGAAGCTTTCTTT; j_gene: TRBJ1-1; d_gene: NA; abundance: NA; v_gene: TRBV5-6
CDR3aa: CATSGDLRVRFPRGPELDF; CDR3nt: TGTGCCACCAGCGGCGACTTGAGAGTCAGGTTTCCACGGGGGCCAGAGTTAGACTTC; j_gene: TRBJ2-4; d_gene: NA; abundance: NA; v_gene: TRBV15
CDR3aa: CASSVADSQETQYF; CDR3nt: TGTGCCAGCAGCGTAGCGGACAGCCAAGAGACCCAGTACTTC; j_gene: TRBJ2-5; d_gene: NA; abundance: NA; v_gene: TRBV9
CDR3aa: CASRSSGRPGFF; CDR3nt: TGCGCCAGCAGATCTAGCGGGAGGCCCGGGTTCTTC; j_gene: TRBJ2-1; d_gene: TRBD2; abundance: NA; v_gene: TRBV5-1
CDR3aa: CASSQGGGAMGTDTQYF; CDR3nt: TGCGCCAGCAGCCAGGGGGGCGGGGCGATGGGCACAGATACGCAGTATTTT; j_gene: TRBJ2-3; d_gene: NA; abundance: NA; v_gene: TRBV4-1
CDR3aa: CASSYWDGINTEAFF; CDR3nt: TGTGCCAGCAGTTACTGGGACGGTATAAACACTGAAGCTTTCTTT; j_gene: TRBJ1-1; d_gene: NA; abundance: NA; v_gene: TRBV6-5
CDR3aa: CASSPQLGADTQYF; CDR3nt: TGTGCCAGCTCACCCCAACTAGGCGCAGATACGCAGTATTTT; j_gene: TRBJ2-3; d_gene: NA; abundance: NA; v_gene: TRBV18
CDR3aa: CASRQGTSSYNSPLHF; CDR3nt: TGCGCCAGCCGACAGGGGACGAGCTCCTATAATTCACCCCTCCACTTT; j_gene: TRBJ1-6; d_gene: TRBD1; abundance: NA; v_gene: TRBV10-2
CDR3aa: CASSLQGYTEAFF; CDR3nt: TGTGCCAGCAGCTTACAGGGTTACACTGAAGCTTTCTTT; j_gene: TRBJ1-1; d_gene: NA; abundance: NA; v_gene: TRBV7-2
CDR3aa: CASSELAGDLNIQYF; CDR3nt: TGTGCCAGCAGCGAGCTAGCGGGAGATTTAAACATTCAGTACTTC; j_gene: TRBJ2-4; d_gene: TRBD2; abundance: few; v_gene: TRBV6-4
CDR3aa: CAWSADGGVFAQHF; CDR3nt: TGTGCCTGGAGCGCGGACGGAGGTGTGTTCGCCCAGCATTTT; j_gene: TRBJ1-5; d_gene: NA; abundance: NA; v_gene: TRBV30
CDR3aa: CASSLPGINEQFF; CDR3nt: TGTGCCAGCAGTTTGCCAGGGATCAATGAGCAGTTCTTC; j_gene: TRBJ2-1; d_gene: NA; abundance: NA; v_gene: TRBV27
CDR3aa: CASSRGNTEAFF; CDR3nt: TGTGCCAGCAGCAGGGGTAACACTGAAGCTTTCTTT; j_gene: TRBJ1-1; d_gene: NA; abundance: once; v_gene: TRBV13
CDR3aa: CSASMGPTGFF; CDR3nt: TGCAGTGCTAGTATGGGCCCCACAGGGTTCTTC; j_gene: TRBJ2-1; d_gene: NA; abundance: once; v_gene: TRBV20-1
CDR3aa: CASSHGLAGGQYEQYF; CDR3nt: TGCGCCAGCAGCCACGGACTAGCGGGAGGGCAATACGAGCAGTACTTC; j_gene: TRBJ2-7; d_gene: TRBD2; abundance: NA; v_gene: TRBV4-1
CDR3aa: CASSMDGLYGYTF; CDR3nt: TGTGCCAGCAGTATGGACGGACTCTATGGCTACACCTTC; j_gene: TRBJ1-2; d_gene: NA; abundance: NA; v_gene: TRBV5-4
CDR3aa: CASSWTGGLSSYEQYF; CDR3nt: TGCGCCAGCAGCTGGACAGGGGGCTTGTCCTCCTACGAGCAGTACTTC; j_gene: TRBJ2-7; d_gene: TRBD1; abundance: NA; v_gene: TRBV5-1
CDR3aa: CASSLDSRVRVSSYEQYF; CDR3nt: TGTGCCAGCAGCTTGGATTCCAGGGTGAGGGTTAGCTCCTACGAGCAGTACTTC; j_gene: TRBJ2-7; d_gene: NA; abundance: NA; v_gene: TRBV5-4
CDR3aa: CAWSVSPGGNTEAFF; CDR3nt: TGTGCCTGGAGTGTTTCCCCAGGGGGGAACACTGAAGCTTTCTTT; j_gene: TRBJ1-1; d_gene: TRBD1; abundance: few; v_gene: TRBV30
CDR3aa: CASNEQGRGEAFF; CDR3nt: TGTGCCAGCAACGAACAGGGGAGAGGTGAAGCTTTCTTT; j_gene: TRBJ1-1; d_gene: TRBD1; abundance: NA; v_gene: TRBV27
CDR3aa: CASSFQGQRRTEAFF; CDR3nt: TGTGCCAGCAGTTTCCAAGGACAGAGGAGAACTGAAGCTTTCTTT; j_gene: TRBJ1-1; d_gene: NA; abundance: NA; v_gene: TRBV27
CDR3aa: CASSTTGGSIYEQYF; CDR3nt: TGTGCCAGTAGTACTACGGGAGGCTCTATCTACGAGCAGTACTTC; j_gene: TRBJ2-7; d_gene: TRBD2; abundance: NA; v_gene: TRBV19
CDR3aa: CASRGLAVYEQYF; CDR3nt: TGTGCCAGCAGGGGACTAGCGGTCTACGAGCAGTACTTC; j_gene: TRBJ2-7; d_gene: TRBD2; abundance: few; v_gene: TRBV7-8
CDR3aa: CASSQEQGQPQHF; CDR3nt: TGCGCCAGCAGCCAAGAACAGGGACAGCCCCAGCATTTT; j_gene: TRBJ1-5; d_gene: NA; abundance: NA; v_gene: TRBV4-3
CDR3aa: CASSFRGQGSGNTIYF; CDR3nt: TGTGCCAGCAGCTTCCGCGGACAGGGCTCTGGAAACACCATATATTTT; j_gene: TRBJ1-3; d_gene: TRBD1; abundance: once; v_gene: TRBV11-2
CDR3aa: CASSPSAGDSGNEQFF; CDR3nt: TGTGCCAGCAGCCCGTCGGCGGGAGACTCGGGGAATGAGCAGTTCTTC; j_gene: TRBJ2-1; d_gene: TRBD2; abundance: NA; v_gene: TRBV4-2